The 28 T cell receptor beta chains in this list originate from one sample, sequenced in a study of blood T cell repertoires in COVID-19. The method was immunoSEQ multiplex PCR; TCRdb's version includes in-frame clones alone and lacks a portion of them. Found here are roughly 120,000 clones, 74% of them singletons; the top ten hold over 5.5%. Sequencing was carried out using peripheral blood. The receptors were gathered from a man older than 75 with COVID-19, enrolled during active disease.

The chain is built from TRBV28 and TRBJ2-7; 8 bases map to TRBD1. Germline assignment: CDR1 MDHEN and CDR2 SYDVKM. The CDR3 runs to 16 residues. The V segment lost 5 bases and the J segment 5 bases; nucleotides outside the gene matches: 14. The DNA of the CDR3 is TGTGCCAGCAGTCTCCAAATGTGGACAGGGCTCAACGAGCAGTACTTC. Translation: CASSLQMWTGLNEQYF.

This rearrangement joins TRBV11-2 to TRBJ2-3; 7 bases align to TRBD1. The CDR3 is 17 amino acids. V dropped 2 bases and J dropped 2; count of bases not matched to a gene: 10. Germline values: CDR1 SGHAT, CDR2 FQNNGV. DNA of the CDR3: TGTGCCAGCAGCTTATCCTGGACAGGTATAGACACAGATACGCAGTATTTT. It yields the protein CASSLSWTGIDTDTQYF.

This chain's CDR3 is CASSWTGNQPQHF. In nucleotides, the CDR3 is TGTGCCAGCAGCTGGACAGGTAATCAGCCCCAGCATTTT. The rearrangement joins TRBV2 to TRBJ1-5; TRBD1 matches 7 bases. V lost 6 bases, J lost 4 bases, and 3 bases stayed unmatched. CDR3 length: 13 amino acids. CDR1 is SNHLY, CDR2 FYNNEI, per germline.

This rearrangement joins TRBV2 to TRBJ2-5, with 12 nucleotides matching TRBD2. The V segment lost 7 bases and the J segment 5 bases; nucleotides outside the gene matches: 5. The CDR3 runs 14 residues. Germline CDR1 is SNHLY and CDR2 is FYNNEI. CDR3 coding DNA: TGTGCCAGCACCCTAGCGGGAGGGCTTGAGACCCAGTACTTC. Its protein is CASTLAGGLETQYF.

The chain uses TRBV5-1 and TRBJ2-5; TRBD2 agrees at 10 bases. Germline loops: CDR1 SGHRS, CDR2 YFSETQ. This CDR3 is built from 14 residues. After removal of 4 bases from V and 3 bases from J, the junction contained 3 bases not matched to a gene. CDR3 sequence reads: CASSIGLAEETQYF. In DNA form, the CDR3 reads TGCGCCAGCAGCATTGGACTAGCGGAAGAGACCCAGTACTTC.

This rearrangement joins TRBV19 to TRBJ2-4, with TRBD2 matching over 10 bases. The CDR3 has 13 amino acids. Germline lookup yields CDR1 LNHDA and CDR2 SQIVND (reference sequence). V trimming: 8 bases; J trimming: 8 bases; junction bases outside the gene matches: 6. As DNA, the CDR3 is TGTGCCAGTCCTTTAGCGGGAGGAGACATTCAGTACTTC. It translates to CASPLAGGDIQYF.

V usage is TRBV7-9 and J usage is TRBJ2-1, with D possibly TRBD2 on 6 matching bases. The CDR3 has 13 residues. The V gene lost 3 bases and the J gene lost 9 bases, with 12 bases spanning the gap. Germline assignment: CDR1 SEHNR and CDR2 FQNEAQ (reference sequence). The CDR3 bases are TGTGCCAGCAGCTTTTTACTAGCTGGTGAGCAGTTCTTC. Translation gives CASSFLLAGEQFF.

The chain couples TRBV10-3 to TRBJ2-2; TRBD2 agrees at 9 bases. Germline lookup yields CDR1 ENHRY and CDR2 SYGVKD. J lost 6 bases, V lost 8 bases, and 7 bases had no gene match. The CDR3 contains 14 residues. The CDR3 DNA follows: TGTGCCATCCGAGCGGGAGGTAGCGCCGGGGAGCTGTTTTTT. Translated: CAIRAGGSAGELFF.

The chain recombines TRBV28 with TRBJ1-5; TRBD1 aligns across 11 bases. Germline loops: CDR1 MDHEN, CDR2 SYDVKM. V dropped 6 bases and J dropped 4; count of bases not matched to a gene: 8. The CDR3 is made up of 16 amino acids. CDR3 residues: CASSRDRGNLNQPQHF. The CDR3 DNA sequence: TGTGCCAGCAGCCGGGACAGGGGGAACTTGAATCAGCCCCAGCATTTT.

CDR3 residues: CSRRDREQETQYF. The CDR3 DNA is TGCAGCCGCCGGGACAGGGAGCAAGAGACCCAGTACTTC. The chain is built from TRBV29-1 and TRBJ2-5, with 9 nucleotides matching TRBD1. Germline V gene lookup returns CDR1 SQVTM and CDR2 ANQGSEA. The V segment lost 8 bases and the J segment 2 bases; nucleotides outside the gene matches: 6. The CDR3 has 13 amino acids.

The chain recombines TRBV28 with TRBJ1-2; D perhaps matches TRBD1 (5 bases). The CDR3 is 14 residues long. CDR1 and CDR2 from the germline V gene are MDHEN and SYDVKM. Trimming cost V 4 bases and J 7 bases, with 16 bases left between them. CDR3 residues: CASSSPGGVVGYTF. The DNA for the CDR3 is TGTGCCAGCAGTTCCCCAGGAGGGGTGGTTGGCTACACCTTC.

The chain couples TRBV6-5 to TRBJ2-3; tentative D call: TRBD2 (6 bases). From germline, CDR1 is MNHEY and CDR2 SVGAGI. The CDR3 is 14 residues long. V was shortened by 4 bases and J by 3 bases, with 11 bases between the two germline ends. CDR3 sequence (DNA): TGTGCCAGCAGTTTCGGGACTCCTACAGATACGCAGTATTTT. Protein sequence: CASSFGTPTDTQYF.

This clone was detected a few times. Here the CDR3 reads CASSLSWTRRASNQPQHF. CDR3 in DNA: TGTGCCAGCAGTTTATCCTGGACAAGGAGGGCTAGCAATCAGCCCCAGCATTTT. The genes are TRBV28 and TRBJ1-5, with TRBD1 as a possible D gene (5 bases). The V and J ends lost 1 base and 0 bases respectively, with 16 bases between them. CDR1 and CDR2 (germline): MDHEN, SYDVKM. The CDR3 totals 18 residues. Variable domain in full (rest from reference TRBV28 and TRBJ1-5): DVKVTQSSRYLVKRTGEKVFLECVQDMDHENMFWYRQDPGLGLRLIYFSYDVKMKEKGDIPEGYSVSREKKERFSLILESASTNQTSMYLCASSLSWTRRASNQPQHFGDGTRLSIL.

This rearrangement joins TRBV2 to TRBJ1-5; D is perhaps TRBD1 (5 bases). Germline CDR1 SNHLY, CDR2 FYNNEI. Trimming cost V 6 bases and J 7 bases, with 19 bases left between them. This CDR3 has 15 amino acids. The chain's CDR3 is CASRTDTATRQPQHF. CDR3 bases: TGTGCCAGCAGAACGGACACCGCTACCCGCCAGCCCCAGCATTTT.

This clone occurred once. V usage is TRBV7-8 and J usage is TRBJ2-2; 7 bases are a match to TRBD1. The CDR3 runs to 19 residues. CDR1 is SGHVS, CDR2 FQNEAQ, per germline. Trimming cost V 2 bases and J 3 bases; bases outside gene matches: 15. DNA for the CDR3: TGTGCCAGCAGCTTAAGGCCAATGACAGGGACATACGACACCGGGGAGCTGTTTTTT. It encodes CASSLRPMTGTYDTGELFF.

This chain joins TRBV7-2 and TRBJ2-3, with D perhaps TRBD2 (6 bases). Trimming cost V 5 bases and J 3 bases, with 21 bases left between them. The CDR3 runs 17 residues. Germline V gene sequence: CDR1 SGHTA, CDR2 FQGNSA. In DNA, the CDR3 is TGTGCCAGCAGCCCCAGTGGGCGGGGCCGGGGAACAGATACGCAGTATTTT. Translating gives CASSPSGRGRGTDTQYF.

The chain has TRBV5-4 and TRBJ2-5, with 11 bases aligning to TRBD1. CDR3 length equals 15 residues. J lost 0 bases, V lost 6 bases, and 4 bases had no gene match. The germline gives CDR1 SGHNT, CDR2 YYREEE (reference sequence). CDR3 region: CASTRTGGYQETQYF. DNA for the CDR3: TGTGCCAGCACCCGGACAGGGGGCTACCAAGAGACCCAGTACTTC.

This clone was seen a handful of times. The V gene is TRBV5-1, the J gene TRBJ2-7; possibly TRBD1 for D (6 bases). Trimming took 0 bases from V and 2 from J, leaving 12 bases between them. Germline CDR1 SGHRS, CDR2 YFSETQ. The CDR3 has 15 amino acids. The CDR3 loop reads CASSLAPDRAYEQYF. CDR3 DNA sequence: TGCGCCAGCAGCTTGGCCCCGGACAGAGCCTACGAGCAGTACTTC.

The chain uses TRBV7-8 and TRBJ1-5; TRBD1 aligns across 7 bases. J lost 4 bases, V lost 8 bases, and 5 bases had no gene match. CDR1 is SGHVS, CDR2 FQNEAQ, per germline. The CDR3 is 13 amino acids. Written as DNA, the CDR3 is TGTGCCAGCTCAGGGGGAAGGAATCAGCCCCAGCATTTT. Protein: CASSGGRNQPQHF.

The rearrangement joins TRBV4-1 to TRBJ2-1, with a tentative D call TRBD1 (6 bases). Trimming removed 3 bases from V and 2 bases from J, with 11 bases in between. The CDR3 is made up of 15 amino acids. Germline values: CDR1 MGHRA, CDR2 YSYEKL. DNA for the CDR3: TGCGCCAGCAGCCATTCGGACAGCACCTACAATGAGCAGTTCTTC. Translated, it gives CASSHSDSTYNEQFF.

This chain links TRBV5-1 with TRBJ1-4; 11 nucleotides line up with TRBD1. The CDR3 is 16 amino acids. V gave up 0 bases and J gave up 7 bases; unmatched junction bases: 5. Per germline, CDR1 SGHRS and CDR2 YFSETQ. Here the CDR3 DNA reads TGCGCCAGCAGCTTGGGCCCCGGGACAGGGGGTGAAAAACTGTTTTTT. This gives the protein CASSLGPGTGGEKLFF.

The rearrangement uses TRBV9 and TRBJ1-1; 7 nucleotides align to TRBD1. The trim removed 2 bases at V and 2 bases at J, leaving 6 bases unmatched. Germline values: CDR1 SGDLS, CDR2 YYNGEE. The CDR3 spans 15 residues. This CDR3 is CASSVGTALNTEAFF. DNA for the CDR3: TGTGCCAGCAGCGTGGGGACAGCCCTCAACACTGAAGCTTTCTTT.

The chain uses TRBV5-1 and TRBJ1-1; 7 bases line up with TRBD1. The ends lost 4 bases at V and 3 bases at J; junction bases unmatched: 6. The CDR3 is 14 amino acids. The germline CDR1 and CDR2 sequences are SGHRS and YFSETQ. CDR3 DNA: TGCGCCAGCAGCCTCCGGGACAGCTACACTGAAGCTTTCTTT. This sequence encodes CASSLRDSYTEAFF.

This clone has just a few counts. V is TRBV28 and J is TRBJ1-2; D unclear. CDR3 length: 13 amino acids. The germline V gene has CDR1 MDHEN and CDR2 SYDVKM. V lost 6 bases, J lost 0 bases, and 8 bases lay in between. The CDR3 sequence: CASRAGANYGYTF. The DNA for the CDR3 is TGTGCCAGCAGGGCGGGAGCTAACTATGGCTACACCTTC.

The chain couples TRBV28 to TRBJ1-6, with unresolved D. CDR1 MDHEN and CDR2 SYDVKM come from the germline V gene. The germline V and J ends were trimmed by 6 bases and 5 bases, with 5 bases remaining between them. The CDR3 is made up of 12 amino acids. For the CDR3, the DNA is TGTGCCAGCAGGCAGAATAATTCACCCCTCCACTTT. Translating it yields CASRQNNSPLHF.

The chain is built from TRBV3-1 (or the pseudogene TRBV3-2) and TRBJ1-5; no firm D call. The CDR3 consists of 14 residues. CDR1 is LGHDT and CDR2 is YNNKEL in the germline V gene (reference sequence). V lost 0 bases and J lost 9, with 12 bases in between. CDR3 residues: CASSQDRAPWPQHF. The CDR3 nucleotides read TGTGCCAGCAGCCAAGATAGAGCCCCCTGGCCCCAGCATTTT.

There are a few counts of this clone. The gene calls are TRBV19 and TRBJ1-1; D ambiguous. The CDR3 is 15 amino acids. V shed 2 bases and J shed 1 base, with 11 bases lying between them. Germline CDR1 and CDR2: LNHDA and SQIVND (reference sequence). CDR3 sequence: CASSISMEENTEAFF. The CDR3 DNA reads TGTGCCAGTAGTATATCGATGGAGGAGAACACTGAAGCTTTCTTT.

The chain's CDR3 is CASSLGQGGSYEQYF. CDR3 bases: TGTGCCAGCAGCTTAGGGCAGGGGGGTTCCTACGAGCAGTACTTC. The chain joins TRBV13 to TRBJ2-7; D possibly corresponds to TRBD1 (7 bases). Trimming took 0 bases from V and 1 from J, leaving 10 bases between them. The germline V gene has CDR1 PRHDT and CDR2 FYEKMQ (reference sequence). CDR3 length: 15 amino acids.